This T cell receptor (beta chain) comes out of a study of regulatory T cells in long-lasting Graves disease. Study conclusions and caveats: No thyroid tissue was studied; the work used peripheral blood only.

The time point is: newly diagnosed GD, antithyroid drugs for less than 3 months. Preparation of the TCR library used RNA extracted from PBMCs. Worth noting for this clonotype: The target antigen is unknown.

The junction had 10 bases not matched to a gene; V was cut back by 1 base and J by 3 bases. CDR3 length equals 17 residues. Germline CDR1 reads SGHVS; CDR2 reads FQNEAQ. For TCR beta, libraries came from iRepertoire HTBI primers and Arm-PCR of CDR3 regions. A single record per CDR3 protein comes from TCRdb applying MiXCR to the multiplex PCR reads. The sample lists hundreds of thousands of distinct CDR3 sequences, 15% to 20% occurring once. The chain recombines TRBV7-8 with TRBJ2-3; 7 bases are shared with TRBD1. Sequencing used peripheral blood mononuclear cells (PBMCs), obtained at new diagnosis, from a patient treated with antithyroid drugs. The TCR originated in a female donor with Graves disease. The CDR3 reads CASSLGIQGSPTDTQYF. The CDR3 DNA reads TGTGCCAGCAGCTTAGGGATACAGGGGAGTCCGACAGATACGCAGTATTTT.